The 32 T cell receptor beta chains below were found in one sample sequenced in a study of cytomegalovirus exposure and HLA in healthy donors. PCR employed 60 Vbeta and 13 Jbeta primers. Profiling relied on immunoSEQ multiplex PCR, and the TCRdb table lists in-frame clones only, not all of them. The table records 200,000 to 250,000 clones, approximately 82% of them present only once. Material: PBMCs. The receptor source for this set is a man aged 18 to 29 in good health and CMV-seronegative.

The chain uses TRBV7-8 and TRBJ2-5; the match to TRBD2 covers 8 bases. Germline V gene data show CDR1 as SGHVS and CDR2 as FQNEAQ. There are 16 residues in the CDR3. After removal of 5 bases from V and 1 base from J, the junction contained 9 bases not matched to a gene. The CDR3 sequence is CASSPSRGGVQETQYF. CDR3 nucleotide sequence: TGTGCCAGCAGCCCGTCACGGGGGGGGGTCCAAGAGACCCAGTACTTC.

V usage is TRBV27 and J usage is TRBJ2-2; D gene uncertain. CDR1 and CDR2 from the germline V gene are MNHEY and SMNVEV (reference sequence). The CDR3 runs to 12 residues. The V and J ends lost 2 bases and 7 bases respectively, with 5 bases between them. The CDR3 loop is CASSLGLGELFF. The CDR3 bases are TGTGCCAGCAGTTTAGGGCTCGGGGAGCTGTTTTTT.

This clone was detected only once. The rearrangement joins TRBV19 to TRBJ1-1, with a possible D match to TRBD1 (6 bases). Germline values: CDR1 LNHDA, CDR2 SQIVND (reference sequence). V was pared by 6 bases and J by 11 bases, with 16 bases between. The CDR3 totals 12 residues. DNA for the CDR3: TGTGCCAGTAGCCCGGGACACCCTTTCGCTTTCTTT. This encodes CASSPGHPFAFF.

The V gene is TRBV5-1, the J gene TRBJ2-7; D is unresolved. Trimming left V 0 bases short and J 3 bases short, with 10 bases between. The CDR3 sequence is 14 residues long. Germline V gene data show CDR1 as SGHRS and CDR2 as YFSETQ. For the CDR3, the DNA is TGCGCCAGCAGCTTGGAGTACTATAACTACGAGCAGTACTTC. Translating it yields CASSLEYYNYEQYF.

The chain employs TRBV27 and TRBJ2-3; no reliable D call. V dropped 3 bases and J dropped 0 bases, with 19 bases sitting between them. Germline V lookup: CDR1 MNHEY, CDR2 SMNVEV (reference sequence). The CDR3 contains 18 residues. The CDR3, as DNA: TGTGCCAGCAGTTTGGTGACGCTAGGATCAGCTAGCACAGATACGCAGTATTTT. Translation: CASSLVTLGSASTDTQYF.

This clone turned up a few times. CDR3 coding DNA: TGTGCCAGCAGCTTAGTTCTGGCCGGCGGGTTCGATACGCAGTATTTT. Amino acids: CASSLVLAGGFDTQYF. The chain combines TRBV7-2 with TRBJ2-3, with D possibly being TRBD2 (5 bases). The length of the CDR3 is 16 residues. The ends were cut back, 1 base at V and 6 bases at J, with 17 bases in the middle. The germline V gene encodes CDR1 SGHTA and CDR2 FQGNSA.

This chain's CDR3 is CASSLATGSNQPQHF. The CDR3, as DNA: TGTGCCAGCAGCTTAGCTACGGGTAGCAATCAGCCCCAGCATTTT. The rearrangement joins TRBV7-9 to TRBJ1-5; D ambiguous. Looked up from germline, CDR1 is SEHNR and CDR2 is FQNEAQ (reference sequence). Deletions cut 0 bases from V and 0 bases from J, with 6 bases between. The CDR3 consists of 15 residues.

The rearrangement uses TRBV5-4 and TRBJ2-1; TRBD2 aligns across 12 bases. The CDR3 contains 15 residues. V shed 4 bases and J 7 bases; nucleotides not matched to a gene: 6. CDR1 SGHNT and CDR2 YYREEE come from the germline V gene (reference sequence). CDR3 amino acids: CASSPSGRGRNEQFF. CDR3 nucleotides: TGTGCCAGCAGCCCTAGCGGGAGGGGCCGGAATGAGCAGTTCTTC.

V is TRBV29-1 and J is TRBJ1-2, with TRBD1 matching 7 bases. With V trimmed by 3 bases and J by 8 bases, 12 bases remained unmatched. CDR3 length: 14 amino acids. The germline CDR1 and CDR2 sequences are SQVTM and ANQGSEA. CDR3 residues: CSVDLDGSGGGYTF. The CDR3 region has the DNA TGCAGCGTTGACCTAGATGGGTCAGGGGGAGGCTACACCTTC.

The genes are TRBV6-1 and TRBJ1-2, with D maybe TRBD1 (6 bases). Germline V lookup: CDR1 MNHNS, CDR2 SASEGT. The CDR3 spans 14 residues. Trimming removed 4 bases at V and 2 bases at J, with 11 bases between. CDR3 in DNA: TGTGCCAGCAGTGCCCCACAGGGAAACTATGGCTACACCTTC. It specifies CASSAPQGNYGYTF.

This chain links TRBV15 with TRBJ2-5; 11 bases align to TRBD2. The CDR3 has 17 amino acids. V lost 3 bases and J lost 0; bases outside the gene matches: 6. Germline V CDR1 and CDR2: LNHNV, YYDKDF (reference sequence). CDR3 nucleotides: TGTGCCACCAGCAGGGGTGGACTAGCGGGTTACCAAGAGACCCAGTACTTC. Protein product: CATSRGGLAGYQETQYF.

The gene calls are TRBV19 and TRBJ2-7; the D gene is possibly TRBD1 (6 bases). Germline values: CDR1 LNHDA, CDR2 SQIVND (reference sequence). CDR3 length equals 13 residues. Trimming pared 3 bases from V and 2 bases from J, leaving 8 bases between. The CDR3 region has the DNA TGTGCCAGTAGTATTAAGGGGGCCTACGAGCAGTACTTC. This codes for CASSIKGAYEQYF.

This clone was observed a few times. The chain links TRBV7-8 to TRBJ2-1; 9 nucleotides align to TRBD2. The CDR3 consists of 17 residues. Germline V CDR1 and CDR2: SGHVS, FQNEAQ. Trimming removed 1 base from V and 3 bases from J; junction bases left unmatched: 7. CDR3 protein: CASSLGGSGSLYNEQFF. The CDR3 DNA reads TGTGCCAGCAGCTTAGGAGGTAGCGGGAGCCTCTACAATGAGCAGTTCTTC.

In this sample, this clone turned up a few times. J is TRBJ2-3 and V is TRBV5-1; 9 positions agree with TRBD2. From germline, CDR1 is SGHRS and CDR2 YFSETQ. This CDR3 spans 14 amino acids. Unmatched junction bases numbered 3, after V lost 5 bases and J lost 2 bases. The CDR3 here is CASSGGRATDTQYF. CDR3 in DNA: TGCGCCAGCAGTGGCGGGAGGGCCACAGATACGCAGTATTTT.

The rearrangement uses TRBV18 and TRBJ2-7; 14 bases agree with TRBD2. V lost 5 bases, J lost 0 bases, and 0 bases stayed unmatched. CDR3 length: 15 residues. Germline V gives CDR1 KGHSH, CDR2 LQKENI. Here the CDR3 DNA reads TGTGCCAGCTCAGGGACTAGCGGGAGCTCCTACGAGCAGTACTTC. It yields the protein CASSGTSGSSYEQYF.

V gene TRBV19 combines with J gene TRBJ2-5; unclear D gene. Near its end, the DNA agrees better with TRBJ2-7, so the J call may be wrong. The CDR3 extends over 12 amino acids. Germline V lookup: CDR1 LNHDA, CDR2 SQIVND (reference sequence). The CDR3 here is CASRTRRNEQYF. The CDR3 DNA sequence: TGTGCCAGTAGGACCCGGCGGAACGAGCAGTACTTC.

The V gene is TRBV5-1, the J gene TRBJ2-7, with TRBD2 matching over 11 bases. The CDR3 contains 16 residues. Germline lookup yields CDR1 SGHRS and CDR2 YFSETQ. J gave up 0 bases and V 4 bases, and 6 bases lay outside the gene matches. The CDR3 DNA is TGCGCCAGCAGCCCCCGGACTAGCGGGTACTCCTACGAGCAGTACTTC. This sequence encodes CASSPRTSGYSYEQYF.

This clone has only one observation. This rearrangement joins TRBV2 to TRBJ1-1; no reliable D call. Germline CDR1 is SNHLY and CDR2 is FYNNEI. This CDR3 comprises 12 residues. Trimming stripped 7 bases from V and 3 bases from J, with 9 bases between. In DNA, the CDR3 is TGTGCCAGCACGCGACATCACACTGAAGCTTTCTTT. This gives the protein CASTRHHTEAFF.

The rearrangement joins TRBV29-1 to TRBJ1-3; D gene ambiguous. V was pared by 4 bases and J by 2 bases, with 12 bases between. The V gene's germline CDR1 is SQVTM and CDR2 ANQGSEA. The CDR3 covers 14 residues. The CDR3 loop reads CSVVGSGAGNTIYF. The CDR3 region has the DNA TGCAGCGTTGTCGGGTCCGGCGCTGGAAACACCATATATTTT.

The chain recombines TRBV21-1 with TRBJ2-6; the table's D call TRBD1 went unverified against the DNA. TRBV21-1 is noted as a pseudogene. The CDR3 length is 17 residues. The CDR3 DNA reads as TGTGCCAGCAGCAAAGCGCGGGACAGGGCTGGGGCCAACGTCCTGACTTTC. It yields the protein CASSKARDRAGANVLTF.

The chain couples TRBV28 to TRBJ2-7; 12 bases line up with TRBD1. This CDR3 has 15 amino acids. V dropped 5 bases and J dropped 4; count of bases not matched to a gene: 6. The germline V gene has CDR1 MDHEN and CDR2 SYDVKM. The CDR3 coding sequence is TGTGCCAGCAGTCTGCCGGGACAGGGGGCTTACGAGCAGTACTTC. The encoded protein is CASSLPGQGAYEQYF.

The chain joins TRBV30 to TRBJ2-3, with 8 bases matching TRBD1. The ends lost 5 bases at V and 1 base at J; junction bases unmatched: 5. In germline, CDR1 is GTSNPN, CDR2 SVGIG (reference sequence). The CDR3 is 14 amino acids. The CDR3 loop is CAWGPGQGTDTQYF. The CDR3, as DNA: TGTGCCTGGGGACCGGGACAGGGCACAGATACGCAGTATTTT. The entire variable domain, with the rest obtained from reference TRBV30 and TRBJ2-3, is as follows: SQTIHQWPATLVQPVGSPLSLECTVEGTSNPNLYWYRQAAGRGLQLLFYSVGIGQISSEVPQNLSASRPQDRQFILSSKKLLLSDSGFYLCAWGPGQGTDTQYFGPGTRLTVL.

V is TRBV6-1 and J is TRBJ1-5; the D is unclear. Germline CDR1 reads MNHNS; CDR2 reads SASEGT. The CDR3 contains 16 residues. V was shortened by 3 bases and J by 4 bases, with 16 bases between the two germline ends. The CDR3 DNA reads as TGTGCCAGCAGTGAGGATCGGGGATACTTAAATCAGCCCCAGCATTTT. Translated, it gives CASSEDRGYLNQPQHF.

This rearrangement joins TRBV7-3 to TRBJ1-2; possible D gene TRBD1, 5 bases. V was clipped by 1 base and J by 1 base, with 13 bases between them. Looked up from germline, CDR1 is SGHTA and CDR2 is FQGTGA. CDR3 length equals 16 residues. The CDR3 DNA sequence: TGTGCCAGCAGCTTAAACGCGGGGCCTTTTAACTATGGCTACACCTTC. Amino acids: CASSLNAGPFNYGYTF. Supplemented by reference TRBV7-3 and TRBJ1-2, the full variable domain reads GAGVSQTPSNKVTEKGKYVELRCDPISGHTALYWYRQSLGQGPEFLIYFQGTGAADDSGLPNDRFFAVRPEGSVSTLKIQRTERGDSAVYLCASSLNAGPFNYGYTFGSGTRLTVV.

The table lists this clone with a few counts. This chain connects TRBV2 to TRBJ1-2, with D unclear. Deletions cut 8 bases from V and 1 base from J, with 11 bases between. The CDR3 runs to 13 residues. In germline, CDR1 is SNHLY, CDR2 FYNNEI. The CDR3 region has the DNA TGTGCCAGCGCCGCGGGAGTTAACTATGGCTACACCTTC. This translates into CASAAGVNYGYTF.

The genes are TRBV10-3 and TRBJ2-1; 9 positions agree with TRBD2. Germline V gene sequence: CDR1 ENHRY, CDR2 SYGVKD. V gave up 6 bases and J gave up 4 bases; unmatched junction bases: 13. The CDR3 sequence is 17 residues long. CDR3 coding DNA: TGTGCCATCAGACCTGGGGGGCGGGAGGGCCAATACAATGAGCAGTTCTTC. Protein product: CAIRPGGREGQYNEQFF.

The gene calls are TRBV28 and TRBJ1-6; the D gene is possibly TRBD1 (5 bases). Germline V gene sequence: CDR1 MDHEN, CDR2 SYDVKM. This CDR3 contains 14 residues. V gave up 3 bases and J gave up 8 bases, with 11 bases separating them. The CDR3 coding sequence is TGTGCCAGCAGTTTGGGGCAGGCCGATTCACCCCTCCACTTT. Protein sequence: CASSLGQADSPLHF.

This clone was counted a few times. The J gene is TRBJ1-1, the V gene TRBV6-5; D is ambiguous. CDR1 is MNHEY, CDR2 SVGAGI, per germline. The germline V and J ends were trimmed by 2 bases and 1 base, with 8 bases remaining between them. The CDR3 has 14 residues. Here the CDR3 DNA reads TGTGCCAGCAGTTACAGCGAGCAGAACACTGAAGCTTTCTTT. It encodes CASSYSEQNTEAFF.

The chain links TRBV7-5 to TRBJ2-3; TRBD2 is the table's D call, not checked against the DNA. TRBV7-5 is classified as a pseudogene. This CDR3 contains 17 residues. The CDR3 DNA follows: TGTGCCAGAAGTCCCGGGACTAGCGGGAGGCTCACAGATACGCAGTATTTT. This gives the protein CARSPGTSGRLTDTQYF.

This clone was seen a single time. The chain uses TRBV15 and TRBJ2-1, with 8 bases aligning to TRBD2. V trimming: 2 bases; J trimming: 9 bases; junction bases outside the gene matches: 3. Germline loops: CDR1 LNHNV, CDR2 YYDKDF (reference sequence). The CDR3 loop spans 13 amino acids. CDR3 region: CATSRLAGLEQFF. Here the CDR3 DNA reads TGTGCCACCAGCAGATTAGCGGGACTTGAGCAGTTCTTC.

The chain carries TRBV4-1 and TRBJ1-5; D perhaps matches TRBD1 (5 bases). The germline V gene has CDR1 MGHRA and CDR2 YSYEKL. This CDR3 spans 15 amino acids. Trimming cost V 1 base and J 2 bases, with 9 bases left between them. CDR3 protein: CASSQVVGGNQPQHF. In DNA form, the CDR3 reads TGCGCCAGCAGCCAAGTTGTAGGGGGCAATCAGCCCCAGCATTTT.

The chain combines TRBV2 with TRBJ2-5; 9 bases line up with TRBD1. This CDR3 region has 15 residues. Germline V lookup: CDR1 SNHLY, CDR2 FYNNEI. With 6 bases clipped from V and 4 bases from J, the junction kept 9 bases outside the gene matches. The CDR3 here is CASRGTGGAGETQYF. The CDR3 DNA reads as TGTGCCAGCAGAGGCACAGGGGGCGCGGGAGAGACCCAGTACTTC.